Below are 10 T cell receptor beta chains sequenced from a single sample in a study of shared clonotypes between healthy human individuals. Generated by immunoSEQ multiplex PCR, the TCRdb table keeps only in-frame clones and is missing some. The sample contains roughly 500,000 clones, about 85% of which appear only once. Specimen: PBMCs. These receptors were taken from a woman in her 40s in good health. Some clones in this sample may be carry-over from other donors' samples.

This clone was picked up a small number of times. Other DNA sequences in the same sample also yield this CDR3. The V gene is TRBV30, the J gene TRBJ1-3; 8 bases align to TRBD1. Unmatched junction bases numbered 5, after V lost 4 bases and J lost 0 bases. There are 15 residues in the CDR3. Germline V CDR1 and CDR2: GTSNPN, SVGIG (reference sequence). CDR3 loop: CAWTLGQVSGNTIYF. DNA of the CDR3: TGTGCCTGGACCCTGGGACAGGTCTCTGGAAACACCATATATTTT.

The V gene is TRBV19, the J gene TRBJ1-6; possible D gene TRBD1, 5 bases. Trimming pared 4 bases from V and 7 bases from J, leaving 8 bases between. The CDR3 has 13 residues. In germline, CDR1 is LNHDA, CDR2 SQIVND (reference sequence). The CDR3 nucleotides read TGTGCCAGTAGTACCCGACAGAATTCACCCCTCCACTTT. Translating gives CASSTRQNSPLHF.

CDR3: CAWSEGAVNEQFF. CDR3 coding DNA: TGTGCCTGGAGTGAGGGGGCGGTCAATGAGCAGTTCTTC. The chain has TRBV30 and TRBJ2-1; TRBD1 matches 7 bases. The CDR3 consists of 13 residues. CDR1 and CDR2 from the germline V gene are GTSNPN and SVGIG (reference sequence). The J segment lost 6 bases and the V segment lost 1 base, leaving 3 bases of the junction unmatched. Combining the CDR3 with reference TRBV30 and TRBJ2-1 gives the whole variable domain SQTIHQWPATLVQPVGSPLSLECTVEGTSNPNLYWYRQAAGRGLQLLFYSVGIGQISSEVPQNLSASRPQDRQFILSSKKLLLSDSGFYLCAWSEGAVNEQFFGPGTRLTVL.

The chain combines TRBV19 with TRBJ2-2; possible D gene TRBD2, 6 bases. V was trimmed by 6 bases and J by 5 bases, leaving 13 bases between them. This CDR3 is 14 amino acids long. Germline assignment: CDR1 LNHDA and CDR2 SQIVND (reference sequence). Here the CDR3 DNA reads TGTGCCAGTAGCAACAGCGGAGGGACCGGGGAGCTGTTTTTT. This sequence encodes CASSNSGGTGELFF.

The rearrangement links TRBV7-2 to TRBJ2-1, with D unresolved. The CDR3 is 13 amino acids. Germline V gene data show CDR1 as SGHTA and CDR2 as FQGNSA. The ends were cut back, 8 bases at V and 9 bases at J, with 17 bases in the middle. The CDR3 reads CASSQRPVAEQFF. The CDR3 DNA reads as TGTGCCAGCTCCCAGCGCCCGGTGGCTGAGCAGTTCTTC.

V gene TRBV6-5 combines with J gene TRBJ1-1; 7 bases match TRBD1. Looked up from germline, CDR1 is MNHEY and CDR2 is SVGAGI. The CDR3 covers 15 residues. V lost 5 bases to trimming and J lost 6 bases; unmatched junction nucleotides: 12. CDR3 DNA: TGTGCCAGCAGTACCCCCAGGGGGGGGTCGGCTGAAGCTTTCTTT. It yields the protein CASSTPRGGSAEAFF.

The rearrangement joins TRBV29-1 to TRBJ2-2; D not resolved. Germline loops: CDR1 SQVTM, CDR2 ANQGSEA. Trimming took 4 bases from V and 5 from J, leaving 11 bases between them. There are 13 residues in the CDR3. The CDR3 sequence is CSVGPRGTGELFF. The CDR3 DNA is TGCAGCGTTGGCCCCCGTGGTACCGGGGAGCTGTTTTTT.

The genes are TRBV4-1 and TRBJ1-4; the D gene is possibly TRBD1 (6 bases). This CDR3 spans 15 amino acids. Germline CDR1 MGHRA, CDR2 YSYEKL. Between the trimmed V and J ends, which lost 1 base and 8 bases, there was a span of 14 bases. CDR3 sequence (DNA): TGCGCCAGCAGCCAAGTCCCAGGGGAAGAGGAAAAACTGTTTTTT. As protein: CASSQVPGEEEKLFF.

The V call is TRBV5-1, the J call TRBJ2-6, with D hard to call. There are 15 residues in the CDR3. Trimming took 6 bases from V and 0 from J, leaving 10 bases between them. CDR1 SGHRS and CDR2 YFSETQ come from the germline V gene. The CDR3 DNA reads TGCGCCAGCACCACAGATTTCTCTGGGGCCAACGTCCTGACTTTC. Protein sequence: CASTTDFSGANVLTF.

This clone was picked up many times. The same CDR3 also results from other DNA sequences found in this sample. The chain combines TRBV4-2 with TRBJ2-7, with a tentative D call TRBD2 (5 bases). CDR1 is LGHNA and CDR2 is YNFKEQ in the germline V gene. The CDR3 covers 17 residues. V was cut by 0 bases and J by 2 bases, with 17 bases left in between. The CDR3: CASSQDQSGKTTYEQYF. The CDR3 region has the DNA TGTGCCAGCAGCCAAGACCAATCGGGGAAAACCACCTACGAGCAGTACTTC.